The clone carrying this T cell receptor beta chain occurred once. These data come from a study of blood T cell repertoires in COVID-19. Per the original methods: Using reference gene primer amplification, nucleated cell counts were estimated. This table comes from immunoSEQ multiplex PCR, and its TCRdb copy is limited to in-frame clones, with some not included. For V, J and clone size, that table is used; D and trimming come from the DNA. There are about 200,000 clones in the sample; 85% occur only once, and roughly a sixth lies in the top ten. V lost 4 bases and J 2 bases, leaving 6 bases between the germline ends. CDR1 LNHDA and CDR2 SQIVND come from the germline V gene (reference sequence). The CDR3 sequence is 13 residues long. Participants were aged about 18 to 100 years, lived in 20 to 30 US areas, and enrolled virtually. Participant-reported clinical history was the basis for cohort assignment. Two negative PCRs, clearance, or symptom resolution had been documented for recovered Cohort 3 donors.

Sequenced material: PBMCs or T cells enriched from blood (not recorded which). V and J are TRBV19 and TRBJ1-3, with a tentative D call TRBD1 (5 bases). The TCR comes from a man aged 35-49 years who had recovered from COVID-19. The CDR3 DNA follows: TGTGCCAGTAGTACAGGGCCTGGAAACACCATATATTTT. Amino acid sequence: CASSTGPGNTIYF.